The clone carrying this T cell receptor beta chain came up once. The data were produced by immunoSEQ multiplex PCR, yet TCRdb's version contains in-frame clones alone and is incomplete. The data contain tens of thousands of clones, just over 90% of them singletons. This entry comes from a study of T cell changes during pregnancy in multiple sclerosis. CDR1 and CDR2 from the germline V gene are SGDLS and YYNGEE. With V trimmed by 4 bases and J by 0 bases, 8 bases remained unmatched. The CDR3 has 17 residues. The source was peripheral blood, collected in the second trimester of pregnancy. V usage is TRBV9 and J usage is TRBJ2-2; TRBD2 matches at 8 bases. This TCR was sampled from a female donor with multiple sclerosis, enrolled in a pregnancy study. The CDR3 spells CASSPAPTSANTGELFF. The CDR3 nucleotides read TGTGCCAGCAGCCCCGCCCCGACTAGCGCGAACACCGGGGAGCTGTTTTTT.